Listed below are T cell receptor beta chains from one sample, sequenced in a study of blood T cells in healthy people across ages. From the 5' RACE reads, TCRdb called clonotypes with MiXCR, one entry per CDR3 protein. The profile shows hundreds of thousands of distinct CDR3 sequences, 58% of them singletons. The sample was blood. These receptors were taken from a man aged 25 to 40 in good health. CDR3s include the opening cysteine and the closing phenylalanine or tryptophan. A D gene is named only where the DNA matches it firmly. Clone size is given for some rows only: seen once, a few or many times, or a class if the clone is expanded.

cdr3_aa | cdr3_nt | j_call | clone_size | v_call | d_call
CASSVVVAGFFLGYEQYF | TGTGCCAGCAGCGTAGTAGTAGCGGGGTTCTTCTTGGGATACGAGCAGTACTTC | TRBJ2-7 | NA | TRBV9 | TRBD2
CSAPQPGLALDTQYF | TGCAGTGCTCCCCAACCGGGACTAGCGTTAGATACGCAGTATTTT | TRBJ2-3 | NA | TRBV20-1 | TRBD2
CASGLGDRGTNEQFF | TGTGCTAGTGGTTTGGGGGACAGGGGTACCAATGAGCAGTTCTTC | TRBJ2-1 | NA | TRBV12-5 | TRBD1
CASSSSGGGGDTQYF | TGTGCCAGCAGCTCATCTGGAGGGGGGGGAGATACGCAGTATTTT | TRBJ2-3 | NA | TRBV7-2 | NA
CASSPSLGVQYF | TGTGCCAGCAGCCCGAGCTTAGGGGTGCAGTATTTT | TRBJ2-3 | NA | TRBV12-3/TRBV12-4 | NA
CSIRGNGVDEQFF | TGCAGCATCAGGGGGAATGGGGTCGATGAGCAGTTCTTC | TRBJ2-1 | NA | TRBV20-1 | TRBD1
CASSLWGYYGYTF | TGTGCCAGCAGTTTGTGGGGTTACTATGGCTACACCTTC | TRBJ1-2 | once | TRBV28 | NA
CASMGRSSRETQYF | TGTGCCAGCATGGGGCGTAGCTCCCGGGAGACCCAGTACTTC | TRBJ2-5 | NA | TRBV6-5 | NA
CASSPEGYTF | TGTGCCAGCAGCCCCGAAGGCTACACCTTC | TRBJ1-2 | NA | TRBV7-9 | NA
CASSQISPYEQYF | TGTGCCAGCAGCCAAATATCCCCCTACGAGCAGTACTTC | TRBJ2-7 | few | TRBV7-2 | NA
CASTLASGAYNEQFF | TGCGCCAGCACACTAGCTAGCGGAGCCTACAATGAGCAGTTCTTC | TRBJ2-1 | few | TRBV5-1 | TRBD2
CASSLDLAYGYTF | TGTGCCAGCAGCCTCGATCTCGCCTATGGCTACACCTTC | TRBJ1-2 | many | TRBV7-3 | NA
CASSLALGGPRRSYEQYF | TGTGCCAGCAGCTTAGCGCTAGGCGGGCCCCGTAGGTCCTACGAGCAGTACTTC | TRBJ2-7 | NA | TRBV7-8 | NA
CAISELLAGEGGELFF | TGTGCCATCAGTGAACTCCTAGCGGGAGAGGGCGGGGAGCTGTTTTTT | TRBJ2-2 | NA | TRBV10-3 | TRBD2
CASSSTREVYNEQFF | TGTGCCAGCAGCTCGACCCGGGAAGTTTACAATGAGCAGTTCTTC | TRBJ2-1 | few | TRBV5-5 | NA